This T cell receptor beta chain was recovered during a study of T cells in Graves' hyperthyroidism and ophthalmopathy. Study at large: At the time of initial diagnosis and before any treatment, peripheral blood was collected.

From germline, CDR1 is SNHLY and CDR2 FYNNEI. V was pared by 4 bases and J by 6 bases, with 8 bases between. The CDR3 is made up of 12 amino acids. There were TCR beta CDR3 regions amplified from RNA transcripts. Researchers ran a first-round RT-PCR on the TCR CDR3 using the HTBI primer set. In TCRdb, the multiplex PCR reads were re-called with MiXCR into one record per CDR3 protein. The repertoire consists of roughly 150,000 distinct CDR3 sequences, with about 9.4% occurring once and the leading ten covering approximately 20%. This clonotype was seen many times. This clonotype was sampled from a woman aged 18-29 years with Graves' hyperthyroidism that later progressed to Graves' ophthalmopathy. The V and J genes are TRBV2 and TRBJ2-3, with D unresolved. The sequenced material came from blood. CDR3 residues: CASSVGPDTQYF. CDR3 DNA: TGTGCCAGCAGTGTAGGGCCGGATACGCAGTATTTT.